This entry lists 25 T cell receptor beta chains sequenced from one sample in a study of CD8+ T cells in alopecia areata (dated by TCRdb to about 2018). Library creation used the immunoSEQ multiplex PCR assay. RNA was extracted from all samples and reverse transcribed into cDNA as template for TCR sequencing. In its TCRdb copy, this immuneACCESS table keeps in-frame sequences only and misses some clones. Where compared with another copy, unresolved V genes explain less than half of these, and the others have no known cause. The sample includes 150,000 to 200,000 clones, with around three fifths observed a single time. In total, the top ten clones hold about 1.3% of the sample. Reading the label with the study, this specimen's treatment or condition is: oral pan-JAK inhibitor, 5-10 mg twice daily. This specimen consisted of CD4+ T cells sorted from blood, obtained around week 50, from a patient treated with tofacitinib. Receptors were obtained from a human donor with alopecia areata.

At least ten counts were recorded for this clone. The V gene is TRBV11-2, the J gene TRBJ2-1; TRBD2 might be the D (6 bases). Germline lookup yields CDR1 SGHAT and CDR2 FQNNGV. The CDR3 has 12 residues. Trimming took 8 bases from V and 15 from J, leaving 20 bases between them. This CDR3 reads CASRPAGFSPFF. In nucleotides, the CDR3 is TGTGCCAGCCGTCCCGCGGGGTTTTCTCCGTTCTTC.

This clone was seen once. This sequence joins TRBV30 and TRBJ2-3; D remains unclear. This CDR3 contains 15 residues. Germline V lookup: CDR1 GTSNPN, CDR2 SVGIG (reference sequence). V lost 6 bases and J 3 bases, leaving 19 bases between the germline ends. The DNA of the CDR3 is TGTGCCTGTATATCAACGGGTCAGCCGACAGATACGCAGTATTTT. Translation: CACISTGQPTDTQYF.

The J gene is TRBJ1-1, the V gene TRBV18, with unresolved D. The CDR3 length is 12 residues. Germline V gene lookup returns CDR1 KGHSH and CDR2 LQKENI. V lost 2 bases and J 0 bases, leaving 1 base between the germline ends. CDR3 coding DNA: TGTGCCAGCTCACCAATGAACACTGAAGCTTTCTTT. Translation gives CASSPMNTEAFF.

At least ten counts were recorded for this clone. In DNA form, the CDR3 reads TGTGCCAGCAGTTACGGCCAGGGACTTCAAGAGACCCAGTACTTC. It codes for CASSYGQGLQETQYF. The V gene is TRBV6-6, the J gene TRBJ2-5, with a weak D call TRBD2 (6 bases). Trimming took off 2 bases at V and 2 bases at J, with 12 bases between the two ends. This CDR3 comprises 15 residues. Germline V gene sequence: CDR1 MNHNY, CDR2 SVGAGI (reference sequence).

The chain links TRBV28 to TRBJ2-7; 7 bases line up with TRBD2. Unmatched junction bases numbered 6, after V lost 9 bases and J lost 1 base. CDR3 length: 13 amino acids. Germline CDR1 is MDHEN and CDR2 is SYDVKM. The CDR3 nucleotides are TGTGCCAGTATAAGCGGGGCTTCCTACGAGCAGTACTTC. It translates to CASISGASYEQYF.

This chain joins TRBV2 and TRBJ2-1; D is possibly TRBD2 (5 bases). Per germline, CDR1 SNHLY and CDR2 FYNNEI. CDR3 length: 13 amino acids. V was shortened by 6 bases and J by 2 bases, with 8 bases between the two germline ends. CDR3 in amino acids: CASRDGTYNEQFF. CDR3 in DNA: TGTGCCAGCAGAGACGGGACCTACAATGAGCAGTTCTTC. The full variable domain, completed using reference TRBV2 and TRBJ2-1, is EPEVTQTPSHQVTQMGQEVILRCVPISNHLYFYWYRQILGQKVEFLVSFYNNEISEKSEIFDDQFSVERPDGSNFTLKIRSTKLEDSAMYFCASRDGTYNEQFFGPGTRLTVL.

The chain's CDR3 is CASSGDYNEQFF. DNA of the CDR3: TGCGCCAGCAGCGGAGATTACAATGAGCAGTTCTTC. The chain couples TRBV5-1 to TRBJ2-1; D not certain. Trimming took off 4 bases at V and 4 bases at J, with 6 bases between the two ends. The CDR3 consists of 12 residues. The germline CDR1 and CDR2 sequences are SGHRS and YFSETQ. The whole variable domain, remainder taken from reference TRBV5-1 and TRBJ2-1, is KAGVTQTPRYLIKTRGQQVTLSCSPISGHRSVSWYQQTPGQGLQFLFEYFSETQRNKGNFPGRFSGRQFSNSRSEMNVSTLELGDSALYLCASSGDYNEQFFGPGTRLTVL.

The chain combines TRBV6-1 with TRBJ2-6; D may correspond to TRBD1 or TRBD2 (5 bases each). Trimming pared 4 bases from V and 1 base from J, leaving 8 bases between. Germline loops: CDR1 MNHNS, CDR2 SASEGT. This CDR3 comprises 15 residues. The CDR3 region has the DNA TGTGCCAGCAGTGTTTGGGGGTCTGGGGCCAACGTCCTGACTTTC. This encodes CASSVWGSGANVLTF.

As regards this clone: The junction differs from germline at one of its ends, possibly a read error. The chain joins TRBV10-3 to TRBJ2-5; D remains ambiguous. Germline V gives CDR1 ENHRY, CDR2 SYGVKD. The CDR3 runs 13 residues. The CDR3 DNA follows: TGTGCCATCAAGATACGTGACCAAGGGACCCAGTACTTC. It is translated as CAIKIRDQGTQYF.

The chain uses TRBV27 and TRBJ2-7, with D uncertain. V was pared by 6 bases and J by 0 bases, with 15 bases between. The CDR3 totals 15 residues. The V gene's germline CDR1 is MNHEY and CDR2 SMNVEV (reference sequence). Written as DNA, the CDR3 is TGTGCCAGCAGATACCGACGGTGGGGCTCCTACGAGCAGTACTTC. Encoded protein: CASRYRRWGSYEQYF.

The chain joins TRBV4-3 to TRBJ1-1, with D hard to call. Germline loops: CDR1 LGHNA, CDR2 YSLEER. The ends were cut back, 4 bases at V and 0 bases at J, with 9 bases in the middle. This CDR3 has 14 residues. CDR3 bases: TGCGCCAGCAGCCCCAGTACCTTGAACACTGAAGCTTTCTTT. Translation gives CASSPSTLNTEAFF.

The chain couples TRBV19 to TRBJ2-2, with 15 bases fitting TRBD2. The CDR3 is 16 amino acids. Germline trimming cut 6 bases from V and 7 bases from J; bases unmatched to any gene: 6. CDR1 and CDR2 from the germline V gene are LNHDA and SQIVND (reference sequence). The CDR3 DNA is TGTGCCAGTAGCCGGACTAGCGGGGGGGCCCGCGGGGAGCTGTTTTTT. Its protein product is CASSRTSGGARGELFF.

V usage is TRBV10-2 and J usage is TRBJ1-1; TRBD1 is a possible D gene (5 bases). CDR3 length equals 15 residues. Trimming stripped 4 bases from V and 1 base from J, with 13 bases between. The germline V gene encodes CDR1 WSHSY and CDR2 SAAADI. In DNA, the CDR3 is TGCGCCAGCAGTGCCAGAGACAGCGGGAACACTGAAGCTTTCTTT. Its translation is CASSARDSGNTEAFF.

V is TRBV7-9 and J is TRBJ1-4, with TRBD1 as a possible D gene (6 bases). V lost 6 bases and J 8 bases, leaving 16 bases between the germline ends. Germline loops: CDR1 SEHNR, CDR2 FQNEAQ (reference sequence). There are 14 residues in the CDR3. The CDR3 protein is CASRPQGPSEKLFF. CDR3 bases: TGTGCCAGCAGACCTCAGGGGCCCTCGGAAAAACTGTTTTTT.

This clone has only one observation. The rearrangement joins TRBV4-3 to TRBJ1-6; D is undetermined. Germline lookup yields CDR1 LGHNA and CDR2 YSLEER. The CDR3 has 16 amino acids. Trimming removed 1 base from V and 8 bases from J, with 15 bases in between. The CDR3 loop reads CASSQGNRRWDSPLHF. CDR3 bases: TGCGCCAGCAGCCAAGGAAATAGGAGGTGGGATTCACCCCTCCACTTT.

The gene calls are TRBV7-2 and TRBJ2-1, with a weak D call TRBD1 (5 bases). This CDR3 is built from 12 residues. Germline V gene sequence: CDR1 SGHTA, CDR2 FQGNSA. V shed 3 bases and J shed 9 bases, with 9 bases lying between them. The CDR3 DNA reads as TGTGCCAGCAGCTTTTCTAGGGGTGAGCAGTTCTTC. As protein: CASSFSRGEQFF.

This clone was counted only a few times. The gene calls are TRBV6-4 and TRBJ2-2; D might be TRBD2 (5 bases). Looked up from germline, CDR1 is MRHNA and CDR2 is SNTAGT. V shed 6 bases and J shed 1 base, with 9 bases lying between them. The CDR3 sequence is 14 residues long. DNA of the CDR3: TGTGCCAGCAGAGAGGGAGTGAACACCGGGGAGCTGTTTTTT. Translating it yields CASREGVNTGELFF.

The chain combines TRBV7-9 with TRBJ1-2; TRBD1 aligns across 11 bases. Germline values: CDR1 SEHNR, CDR2 FQNEAQ (reference sequence). V shed 5 bases, J shed 2 bases, and the junction held 13 bases outside the gene matches. This CDR3 contains 18 residues. In nucleotides, the CDR3 is TGTGCCAGCAGCACTCCGGGGGACAGGGGGACCCAAAACTATGGCTACACCTTC. Residues: CASSTPGDRGTQNYGYTF.

The chain has TRBV30 and TRBJ2-2; tentatively, D is TRBD2 (5 bases). The ends were cut back, 2 bases at V and 6 bases at J, with 7 bases in the middle. This CDR3 spans 12 amino acids. The germline CDR1 and CDR2 sequences are GTSNPN and SVGIG (reference sequence). The CDR3 nucleotides read TGTGCCTGGAGTTTAGCGCCCGGGGAGCTGTTTTTT. Encoded protein: CAWSLAPGELFF.

This sequence joins TRBV4-3 and TRBJ2-5; D unclear. The V end was cut by 0 bases, the J end by 5 bases, with 7 bases between. Germline values: CDR1 LGHNA, CDR2 YSLEER. The CDR3 is 13 residues long. The CDR3 DNA is TGCGCCAGCAGCCAAGATAATCAGGAGACCCAGTACTTC. Encoded protein: CASSQDNQETQYF.

The chain uses TRBV11-2 and TRBJ2-4; 7 nucleotides align to TRBD1. Germline V CDR1 and CDR2: SGHAT, FQNNGV. This CDR3 is 13 amino acids long. V shed 6 bases, J shed 7 bases, and the junction held 6 bases outside the gene matches. CDR3 sequence: CASRRTGVNIQYF. CDR3 sequence (DNA): TGTGCCAGCAGGCGGACAGGTGTCAACATTCAGTACTTC.

This clone has only one observation. V and J are TRBV30 and TRBJ2-3; weak D call: TRBD2 (6 bases). The CDR3 has 16 amino acids. CDR1 is GTSNPN and CDR2 is SVGIG in the germline V gene (reference sequence). The ends were cut back, 8 bases at V and 2 bases at J, with 23 bases in the middle. Here the CDR3 DNA reads TGTGCCCGGCGGGCGGGACGTGGGACTTACACAGATACGCAGTATTTT. Its protein is CARRAGRGTYTDTQYF.

The sample holds a few counts of this clone. The J gene is TRBJ1-2, the V gene TRBV7-2; D gene uncertain. V lost 2 bases and J 7 bases, leaving 8 bases between the germline ends. Germline CDR1 and CDR2: SGHTA and FQGNSA. The CDR3 sequence is 12 residues long. The CDR3 DNA reads TGTGCCAGCAGCTTAAGACAAACTGGCTACACCTTC. It translates to CASSLRQTGYTF.

DNA of the CDR3: TGTGCCAGCAGCTTTGGGACAGGAATGAACACTGAAGCTTTCTTT. Protein sequence: CASSFGTGMNTEAFF. The chain employs TRBV7-3 and TRBJ1-1; TRBD1 matches at 8 bases. Trimming at V came to 3 bases and at J to 0 bases, leaving 3 bases not matched to a gene. Germline V CDR1 and CDR2: SGHTA, FQGTGA. The CDR3 is made up of 15 amino acids.

The J gene is TRBJ1-2, the V gene TRBV5-6; 9 bases agree with TRBD1. CDR1 is SGHDT and CDR2 is YYEEEE in the germline V gene. This CDR3 spans 16 amino acids. Trimming took 4 bases from V and 4 from J; bases not matched to a gene: 11. CDR3 amino acids: CASSIRTGAAVYGYTF. The CDR3 DNA follows: TGTGCCAGCAGCATCAGGACAGGGGCTGCTGTCTATGGCTACACCTTC.